The 8 T cell receptor beta chains below come from one sample, sequenced in a study of T cells after yellow fever vaccination. From the 5' RACE reads, TCRdb called clonotypes with MiXCR, one entry per CDR3 protein. The sample shows about 240,000 distinct CDR3 sequences, over 3% of them seen only once. Material: PBMCs, obtained 15 days after the yellow fever booster vaccination. The origin of the receptors is a man between 18 and 35 years old who received the YFV17D yellow fever vaccine.

This clonotype was observed many times. V gene TRBV7-9 combines with J gene TRBJ2-3, with TRBD1 matching 7 bases. Germline lookup yields CDR1 SEHNR and CDR2 FQNEAQ (reference sequence). V shed 3 bases, J shed 6 bases, and the junction held 18 bases outside the gene matches. This CDR3 has 18 amino acids. The CDR3: CASSFSTTGARRRDTQYF. For the CDR3, the DNA is TGTGCCAGCAGCTTTTCGACAACAGGGGCCCGGAGGCGGGATACGCAGTATTTT.

This clonotype was observed at least ten times. This sequence joins TRBV7-2 and TRBJ2-5; 8 nucleotides line up with TRBD2. The CDR3 is 13 amino acids. Germline assignment: CDR1 SGHTA and CDR2 FQGNSA. J was trimmed by 4 bases and V by 5 bases; bases with no gene match: 3. In nucleotides, the CDR3 is TGTGCCAGCAGCGCGGGGGGACGAGAGACCCAGTACTTC. It is translated as CASSAGGRETQYF.

This clonotype came up many times. V and J are TRBV27 and TRBJ2-1; D remains unclear. CDR3 length: 14 residues. V shed 7 bases and J shed 0 bases, with 10 bases lying between them. Germline loops: CDR1 MNHEY, CDR2 SMNVEV (reference sequence). The CDR3: CASTRMSSYNEQFF. In nucleotides, the CDR3 is TGTGCCAGCACCCGGATGAGCTCCTACAATGAGCAGTTCTTC.

The chain uses TRBV7-2 and TRBJ1-2, with D uncertain. Germline-derived CDR1 and CDR2 are SGHTA and FQGNSA. Between the trimmed V and J ends, which lost 5 bases and 7 bases, there was a span of 14 bases. This CDR3 region has 13 residues. The CDR3 region is CASSRTTGCGYTF. The CDR3 DNA follows: TGTGCCAGCAGCCGCACGACTGGGTGTGGCTACACCTTC. Full variable domain (remainder filled in from reference TRBV7-2 and TRBJ1-2): GAGVSQSPSNKVTEKGKDVELRCDPISGHTALYWYRQSLGQGLEFLIYFQGNSAPDKSGLPSDRFSAERTGGSVSTLTIQRTQQEDSAVYLCASSRTTGCGYTFGSGTRLTVV.

In its sample, this clonotype was seen many times. The rearrangement joins TRBV12-3 or TRBV12-4 to TRBJ2-7; no definite D call. Trimming shortened V by 6 bases and J by 2 bases, and 5 bases separated the two germline ends. This CDR3 is built from 11 residues. CDR3 residues: CASRVAYEQYF. CDR3 in DNA: TGTGCCAGCAGGGTAGCCTACGAGCAGTACTTC.

In this sample, this clonotype turned up many times. The chain has TRBV7-8 and TRBJ2-6, with D hard to call. Trimming cost V 3 bases and J 0 bases, with 9 bases left between them. Germline V gene sequence: CDR1 SGHVS, CDR2 FQNEAQ. CDR3 length: 16 amino acids. The CDR3 sequence: CASSFRVISGANVLTF. The CDR3 region has the DNA TGTGCCAGCAGCTTCCGCGTTATCTCTGGGGCCAACGTCCTGACTTTC.

This clonotype was seen ten or more times. The V gene is TRBV6-2 or TRBV6-3, the J gene TRBJ2-5; 8 positions match TRBD2. V was clipped by 2 bases and J by 5 bases; unmatched bases: 7. CDR1 is MNHEY, CDR2 SVGEGT, per germline. The CDR3 is 15 amino acids. The CDR3 nucleotides are TGTGCCAGCAGTTACGAAGGCCGACTAGCGGAGACCCAGTACTTC. Translated, it gives CASSYEGRLAETQYF.

This clonotype was observed at least ten times. This chain links TRBV5-1 with TRBJ1-1; D is unresolved. Trimming removed 4 bases at V and 3 bases at J, with 13 bases between. Looked up from germline, CDR1 is SGHRS and CDR2 is YFSETQ. This CDR3 is 14 amino acids long. The CDR3 spells CASSNGNVDTEAFF. Here the CDR3 DNA reads TGCGCCAGCAGCAACGGGAACGTAGACACTGAAGCTTTCTTT.